This T cell receptor (beta chain) was found in a study of OX40 agonist ivuxolimab in advanced cancers. Across the whole study: The study enrolled dose-escalation patients with hepatocellular carcinoma, melanoma, renal cell or head and neck cancer. Of the participants, under 50% had some prior anti-PD-1, anti-PD-L1 or anti-CTLA-4 therapy, which was allowed.

Using immunoSEQ multiplex PCR, the repertoire was profiled, and TCRdb retains in-frame clones only, with some absent. The sample includes about 46,000 clones, roughly 90% of them seen just once. V lost 5 bases, J lost 6 bases, and 8 bases stayed unmatched. CDR3 length: 14 residues. Germline V gives CDR1 GTSNPN, CDR2 SVGIG (reference sequence). The V gene is TRBV30, the J gene TRBJ2-1; 9 nucleotides match TRBD1. The receptor's source is an adult with an advanced solid tumor such as melanoma, head and neck, liver or kidney cancer. The sequenced sample was CD4+ or CD8+ T cells sorted from blood, obtained in a trial of the OX40 agonist ivuxolimab. CDR3 bases: TGTGCCTGGTTGGGGGACAGGGATGTCAATGAGCAGTTCTTC. It is translated as CAWLGDRDVNEQFF.